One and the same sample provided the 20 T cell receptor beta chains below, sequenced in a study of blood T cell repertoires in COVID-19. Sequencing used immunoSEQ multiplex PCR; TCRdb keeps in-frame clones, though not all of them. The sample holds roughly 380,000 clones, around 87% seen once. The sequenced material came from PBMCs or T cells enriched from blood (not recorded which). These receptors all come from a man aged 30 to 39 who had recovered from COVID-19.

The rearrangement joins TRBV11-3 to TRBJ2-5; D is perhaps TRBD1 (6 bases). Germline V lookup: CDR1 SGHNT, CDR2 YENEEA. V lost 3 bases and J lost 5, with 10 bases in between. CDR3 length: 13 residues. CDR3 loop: CASSFARGETQYF. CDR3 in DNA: TGTGCCAGCAGCTTTGCTAGGGGGGAGACCCAGTACTTC.

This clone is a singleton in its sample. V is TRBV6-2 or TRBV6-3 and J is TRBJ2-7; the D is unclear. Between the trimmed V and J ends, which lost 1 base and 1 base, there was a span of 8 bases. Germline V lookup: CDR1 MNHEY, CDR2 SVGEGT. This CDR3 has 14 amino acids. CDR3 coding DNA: TGTGCCAGCAGTTACTGGCAGAAATCCTACGAGCAGTACTTC. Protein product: CASSYWQKSYEQYF.

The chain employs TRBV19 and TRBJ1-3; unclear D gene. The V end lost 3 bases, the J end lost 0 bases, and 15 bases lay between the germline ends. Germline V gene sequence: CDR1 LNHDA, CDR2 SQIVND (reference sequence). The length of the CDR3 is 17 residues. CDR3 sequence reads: CASSIVAGLPSGNTIYF. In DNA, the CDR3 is TGTGCCAGTAGTATCGTAGCAGGACTGCCCTCTGGAAACACCATATATTTT.

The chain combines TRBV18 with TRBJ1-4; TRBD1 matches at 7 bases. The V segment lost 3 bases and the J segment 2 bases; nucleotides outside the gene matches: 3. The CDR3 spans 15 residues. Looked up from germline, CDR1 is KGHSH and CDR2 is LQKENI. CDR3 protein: CASSPQGGTNEKLFF. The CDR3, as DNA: TGTGCCAGCTCACCCCAGGGGGGCACTAATGAAAAACTGTTTTTT.

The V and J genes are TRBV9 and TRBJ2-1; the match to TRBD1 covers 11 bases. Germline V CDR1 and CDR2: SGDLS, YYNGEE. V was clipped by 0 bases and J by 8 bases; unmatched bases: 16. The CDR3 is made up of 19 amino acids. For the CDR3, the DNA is TGTGCCAGCAGCGTAGACCCTAAAAGGGGACAGGGGGTCTTAGATGAGCAGTTCTTC. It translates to CASSVDPKRGQGVLDEQFF.

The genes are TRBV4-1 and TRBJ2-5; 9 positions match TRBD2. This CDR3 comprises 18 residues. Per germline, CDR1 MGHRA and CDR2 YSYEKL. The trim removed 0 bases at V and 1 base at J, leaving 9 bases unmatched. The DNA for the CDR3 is TGCGCCAGCAGCCAAGAGCATTTGCAGCGGGGGGCCCAAGAGACCCAGTACTTC. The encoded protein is CASSQEHLQRGAQETQYF.

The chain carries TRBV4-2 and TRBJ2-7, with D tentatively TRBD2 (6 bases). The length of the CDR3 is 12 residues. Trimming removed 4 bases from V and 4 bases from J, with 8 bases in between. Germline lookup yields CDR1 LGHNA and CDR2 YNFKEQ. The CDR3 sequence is CASSPGGYEQYF. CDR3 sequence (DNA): TGTGCCAGCAGCCCCGGGGGTTACGAGCAGTACTTC.

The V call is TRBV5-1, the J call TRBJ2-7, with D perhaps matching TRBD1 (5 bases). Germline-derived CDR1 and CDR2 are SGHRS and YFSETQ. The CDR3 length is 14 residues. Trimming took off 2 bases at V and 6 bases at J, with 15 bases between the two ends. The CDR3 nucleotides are TGCGCCAGCAGCTTCCAGGGAAGATCGGGCGAGCAGTACTTC. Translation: CASSFQGRSGEQYF.

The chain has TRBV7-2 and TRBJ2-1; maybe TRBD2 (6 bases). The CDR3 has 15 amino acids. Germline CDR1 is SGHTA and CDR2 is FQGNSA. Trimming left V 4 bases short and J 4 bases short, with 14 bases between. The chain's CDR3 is CASSSWGVRYNEQFF. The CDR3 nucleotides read TGTGCCAGCAGCTCCTGGGGGGTTAGGTACAATGAGCAGTTCTTC.

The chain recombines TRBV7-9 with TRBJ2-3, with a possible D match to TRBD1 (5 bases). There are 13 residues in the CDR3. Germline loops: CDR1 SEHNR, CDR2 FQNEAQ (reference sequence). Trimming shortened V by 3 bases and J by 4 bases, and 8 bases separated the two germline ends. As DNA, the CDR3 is TGTGCCAGCAGCTTGCAGGGCGCAGATACGCAGTATTTT. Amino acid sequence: CASSLQGADTQYF.

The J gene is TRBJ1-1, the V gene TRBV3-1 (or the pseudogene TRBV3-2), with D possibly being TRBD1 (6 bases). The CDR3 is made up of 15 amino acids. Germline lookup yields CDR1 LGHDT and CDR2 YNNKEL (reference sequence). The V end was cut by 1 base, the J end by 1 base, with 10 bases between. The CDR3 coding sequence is TGTGCCAGCAGCCAAGCCGGCAGGGGGAACACTGAAGCTTTCTTT. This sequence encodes CASSQAGRGNTEAFF.

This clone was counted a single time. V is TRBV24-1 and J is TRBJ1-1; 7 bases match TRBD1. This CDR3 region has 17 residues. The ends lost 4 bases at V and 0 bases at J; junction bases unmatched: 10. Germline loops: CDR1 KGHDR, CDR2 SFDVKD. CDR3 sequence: CATSEQGIGGMNTEAFF. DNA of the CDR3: TGTGCCACCAGTGAACAGGGGATTGGGGGAATGAACACTGAAGCTTTCTTT.

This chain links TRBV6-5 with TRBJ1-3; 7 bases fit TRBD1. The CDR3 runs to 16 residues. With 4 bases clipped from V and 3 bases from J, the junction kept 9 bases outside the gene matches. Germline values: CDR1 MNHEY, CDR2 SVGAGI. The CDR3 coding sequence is TGTGCCAGCAGTTCTCCTCTGACAGGGAGTGGAAACACCATATATTTT. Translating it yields CASSSPLTGSGNTIYF.

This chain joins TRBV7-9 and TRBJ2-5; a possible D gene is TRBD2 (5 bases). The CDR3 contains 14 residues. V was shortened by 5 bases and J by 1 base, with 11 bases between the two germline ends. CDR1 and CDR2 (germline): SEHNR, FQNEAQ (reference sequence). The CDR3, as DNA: TGTGCCAGCAGCCCCACGGGGTCCCAAGAGACCCAGTACTTC. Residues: CASSPTGSQETQYF.

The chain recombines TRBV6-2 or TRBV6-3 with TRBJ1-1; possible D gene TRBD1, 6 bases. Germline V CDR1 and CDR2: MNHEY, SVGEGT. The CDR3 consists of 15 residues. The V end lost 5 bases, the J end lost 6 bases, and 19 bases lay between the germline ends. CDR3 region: CASSQGKGISSEAFF. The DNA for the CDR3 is TGTGCCAGCAGTCAGGGGAAGGGGATCTCTTCTGAAGCTTTCTTT.

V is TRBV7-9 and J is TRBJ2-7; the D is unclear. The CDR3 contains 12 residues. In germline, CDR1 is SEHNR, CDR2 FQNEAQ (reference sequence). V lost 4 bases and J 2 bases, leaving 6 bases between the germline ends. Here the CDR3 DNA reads TGTGCCAGCAGCTGGGCAGCCTACGAGCAGTACTTC. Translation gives CASSWAAYEQYF.

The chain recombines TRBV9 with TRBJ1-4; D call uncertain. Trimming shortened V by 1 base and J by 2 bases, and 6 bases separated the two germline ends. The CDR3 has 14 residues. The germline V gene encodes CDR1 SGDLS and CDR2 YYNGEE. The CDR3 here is CASSVRGTNEKLFF. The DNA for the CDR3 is TGTGCCAGCAGCGTAAGAGGGACTAATGAAAAACTGTTTTTT. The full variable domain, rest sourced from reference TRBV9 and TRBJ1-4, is DSGVTQTPKHLITATGQRVTLRCSPRSGDLSVYWYQQSLDQGLQFLIQYYNGEERAKGNILERFSAQQFPDLHSELNLSSLELGDSALYFCASSVRGTNEKLFFGSGTQLSVL.

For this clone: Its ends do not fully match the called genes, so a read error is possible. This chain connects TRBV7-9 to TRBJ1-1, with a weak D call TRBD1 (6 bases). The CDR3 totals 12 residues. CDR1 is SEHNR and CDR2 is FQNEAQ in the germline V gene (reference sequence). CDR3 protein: CASSLDRPDAFF. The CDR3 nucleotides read TGTGCCAGCAGCCTTGACAGGCCTGACGCTTTCTTT.

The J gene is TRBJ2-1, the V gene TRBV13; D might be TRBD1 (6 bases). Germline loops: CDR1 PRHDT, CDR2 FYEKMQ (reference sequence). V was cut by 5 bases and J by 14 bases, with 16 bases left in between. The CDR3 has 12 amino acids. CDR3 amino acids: CASSIGQWEKFF. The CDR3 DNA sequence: TGTGCCAGCAGCATCGGACAGTGGGAGAAGTTCTTC.

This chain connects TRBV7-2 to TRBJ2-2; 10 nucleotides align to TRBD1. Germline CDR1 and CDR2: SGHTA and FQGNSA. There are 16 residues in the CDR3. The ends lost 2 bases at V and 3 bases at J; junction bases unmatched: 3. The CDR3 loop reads CASSLRGTGDTGELFF. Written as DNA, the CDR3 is TGTGCCAGCAGCTTAAGAGGGACAGGGGACACCGGGGAGCTGTTTTTT.